The present T cell receptor (beta chain) was sequenced within a study of cytomegalovirus exposure and HLA in healthy donors. Germline CDR1 reads MNHNS; CDR2 reads SASEGT. V was clipped by 5 bases and J by 4 bases, with 14 bases between them. The CDR3 consists of 14 residues. The data were produced by immunoSEQ multiplex PCR, yet TCRdb's version contains in-frame clones alone and is incomplete. The data show 100,000 or so clones, with approximately 90% seen just once and roughly 4% held by the top ten. This clone has only one observation. J is TRBJ1-2 and V is TRBV6-1; TRBD1 is a possible D gene (6 bases). The sample was PBMCs. This receptor was taken from a woman between 18 and 29 years old in good health and CMV-seropositive. The CDR3 bases are TGTGCCAGCAGTCCTACTGGACAGACCTATGGCTACACCTTC. Amino acids: CASSPTGQTYGYTF.